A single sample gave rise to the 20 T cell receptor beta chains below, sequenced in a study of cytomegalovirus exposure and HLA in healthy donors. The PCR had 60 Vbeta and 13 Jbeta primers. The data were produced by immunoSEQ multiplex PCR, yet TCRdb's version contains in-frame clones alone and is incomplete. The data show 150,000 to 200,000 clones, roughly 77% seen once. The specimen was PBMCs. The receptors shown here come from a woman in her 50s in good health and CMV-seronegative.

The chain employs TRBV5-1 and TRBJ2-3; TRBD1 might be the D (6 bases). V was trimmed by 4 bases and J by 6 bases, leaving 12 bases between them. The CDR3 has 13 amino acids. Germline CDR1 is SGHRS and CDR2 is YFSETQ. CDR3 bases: TGCGCCAGCAGCAGGGACAAGGCTGATACGCAGTATTTT. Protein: CASSRDKADTQYF.

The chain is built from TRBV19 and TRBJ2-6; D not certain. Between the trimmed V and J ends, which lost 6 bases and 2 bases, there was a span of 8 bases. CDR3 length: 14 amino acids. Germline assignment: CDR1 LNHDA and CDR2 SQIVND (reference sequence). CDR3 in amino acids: CASRKTAGANVLTF. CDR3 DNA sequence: TGTGCCAGTAGAAAGACTGCTGGGGCCAACGTCCTGACTTTC.

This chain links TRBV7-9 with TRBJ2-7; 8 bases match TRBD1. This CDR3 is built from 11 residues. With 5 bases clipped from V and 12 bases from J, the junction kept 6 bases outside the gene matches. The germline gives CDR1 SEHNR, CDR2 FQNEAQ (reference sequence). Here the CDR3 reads CASSTQGAPYF. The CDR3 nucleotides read TGTGCCAGCAGCACCCAGGGGGCGCCGTACTTC.

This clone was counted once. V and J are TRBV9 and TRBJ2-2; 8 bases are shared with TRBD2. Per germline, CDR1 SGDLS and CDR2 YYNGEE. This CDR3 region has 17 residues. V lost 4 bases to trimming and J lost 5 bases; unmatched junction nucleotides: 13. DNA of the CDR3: TGTGCCAGCAGCCTCGGATGGAGCGGGAGAGATACCGGGGAGCTGTTTTTT. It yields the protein CASSLGWSGRDTGELFF.

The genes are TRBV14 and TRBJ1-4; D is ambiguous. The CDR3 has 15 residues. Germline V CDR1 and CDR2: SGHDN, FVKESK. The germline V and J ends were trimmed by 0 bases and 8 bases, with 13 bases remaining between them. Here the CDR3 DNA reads TGTGCCAGCAGCCAAGATGGGCACCGAGTGGAAAAACTGTTTTTT. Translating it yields CASSQDGHRVEKLFF.

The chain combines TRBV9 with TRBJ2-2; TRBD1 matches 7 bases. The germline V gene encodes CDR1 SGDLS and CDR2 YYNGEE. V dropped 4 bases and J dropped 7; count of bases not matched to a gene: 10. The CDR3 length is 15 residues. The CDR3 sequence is CASSLRQGVYGELFF. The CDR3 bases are TGTGCCAGCAGCCTGAGACAGGGTGTGTACGGGGAGCTGTTTTTT.

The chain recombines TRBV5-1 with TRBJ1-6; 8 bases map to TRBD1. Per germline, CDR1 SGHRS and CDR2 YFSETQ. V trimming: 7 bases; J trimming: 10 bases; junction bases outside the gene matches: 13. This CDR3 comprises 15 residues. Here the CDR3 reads CASAPSSGGISPLHF. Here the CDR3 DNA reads TGCGCCAGCGCCCCTTCTTCAGGGGGCATCTCACCCCTCCACTTT.

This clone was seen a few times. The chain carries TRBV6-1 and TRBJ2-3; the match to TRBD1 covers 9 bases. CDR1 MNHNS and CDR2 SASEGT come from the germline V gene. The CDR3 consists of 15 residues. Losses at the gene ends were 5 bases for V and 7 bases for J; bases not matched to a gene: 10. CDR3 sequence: CASSWYRGQSNTQYF. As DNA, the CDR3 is TGTGCCAGCAGTTGGTACAGGGGGCAGTCAAATACGCAGTATTTT.

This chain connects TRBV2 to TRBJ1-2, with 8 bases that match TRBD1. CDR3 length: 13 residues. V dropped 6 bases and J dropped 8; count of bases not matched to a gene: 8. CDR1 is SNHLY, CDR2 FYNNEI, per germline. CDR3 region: CASRWTGLDGYTF. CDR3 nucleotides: TGTGCCAGCAGATGGACAGGGTTGGACGGCTACACCTTC. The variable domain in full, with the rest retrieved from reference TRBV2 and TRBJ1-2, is EPEVTQTPSHQVTQMGQEVILRCVPISNHLYFYWYRQILGQKVEFLVSFYNNEISEKSEIFDDQFSVERPDGSNFTLKIRSTKLEDSAMYFCASRWTGLDGYTFGSGTRLTVV.

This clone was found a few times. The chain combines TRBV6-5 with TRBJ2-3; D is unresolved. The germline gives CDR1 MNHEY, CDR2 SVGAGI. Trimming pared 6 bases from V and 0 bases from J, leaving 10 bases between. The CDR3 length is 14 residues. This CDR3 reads CASRSTLSTDTQYF. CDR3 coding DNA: TGTGCCAGCAGGAGTACCCTTAGCACAGATACGCAGTATTTT.

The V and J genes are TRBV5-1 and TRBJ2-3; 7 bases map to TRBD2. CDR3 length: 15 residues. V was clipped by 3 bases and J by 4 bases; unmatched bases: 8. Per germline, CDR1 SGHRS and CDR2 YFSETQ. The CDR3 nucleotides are TGCGCCAGCAGCTCAAGCGGGGTCGGTGCAGATACGCAGTATTTT. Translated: CASSSSGVGADTQYF.

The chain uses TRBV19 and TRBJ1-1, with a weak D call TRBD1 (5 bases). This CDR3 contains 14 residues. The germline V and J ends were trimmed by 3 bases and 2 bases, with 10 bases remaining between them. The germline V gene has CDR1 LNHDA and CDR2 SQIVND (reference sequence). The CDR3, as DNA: TGTGCCAGTAGTATCGGGACTCCCAACACTGAAGCTTTCTTT. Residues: CASSIGTPNTEAFF.

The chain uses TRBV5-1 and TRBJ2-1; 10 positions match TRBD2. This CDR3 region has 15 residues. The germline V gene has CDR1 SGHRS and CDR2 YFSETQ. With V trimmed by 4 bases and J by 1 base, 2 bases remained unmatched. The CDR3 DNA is TGCGCCAGCAGCGAACTAGCGGGATCCTACAATGAGCAGTTCTTC. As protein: CASSELAGSYNEQFF.

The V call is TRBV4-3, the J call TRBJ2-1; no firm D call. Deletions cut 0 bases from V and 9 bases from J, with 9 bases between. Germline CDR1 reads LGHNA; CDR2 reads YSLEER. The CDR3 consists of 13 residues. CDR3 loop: CASSQELLTEQFF. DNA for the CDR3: TGCGCCAGCAGCCAAGAATTGCTAACTGAGCAGTTCTTC.

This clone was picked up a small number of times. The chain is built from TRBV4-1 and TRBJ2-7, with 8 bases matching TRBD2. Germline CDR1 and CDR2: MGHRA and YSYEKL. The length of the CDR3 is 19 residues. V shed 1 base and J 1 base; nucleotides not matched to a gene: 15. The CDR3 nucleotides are TGCGCCAGCAGCCAAGGGAGCGGGAGCCGCATGCAGGGATCCTACGAGCAGTACTTC. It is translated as CASSQGSGSRMQGSYEQYF.

CDR3 protein: CSVVSSLGTPNYGYTF. As DNA, the CDR3 is TGCAGCGTCGTCTCTAGCCTGGGGACACCCAACTATGGCTACACCTTC. The chain joins TRBV29-1 to TRBJ1-2, with a possible D match to TRBD1 (6 bases). V was shortened by 6 bases and J by 2 bases, with 22 bases between the two germline ends. Germline loops: CDR1 SQVTM, CDR2 ANQGSEA. There are 16 residues in the CDR3. Using reference TRBV29-1 and TRBJ1-2 for the parts outside the CDR3, the full variable domain is SAVISQKPSRDICQRGTSLTIQCQVDSQVTMMFWYRQQPGQSLTLIATANQGSEATYESGFVIDKFPISRPNLTFSTLTVSNMSPEDSSIYLCSVVSSLGTPNYGYTFGSGTRLTVV.

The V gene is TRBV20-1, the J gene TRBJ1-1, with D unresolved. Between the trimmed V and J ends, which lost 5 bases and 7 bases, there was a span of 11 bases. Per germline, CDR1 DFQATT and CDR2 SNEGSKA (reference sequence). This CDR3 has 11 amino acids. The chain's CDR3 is CSASPPGEAFF. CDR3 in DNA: TGCAGTGCTTCCCCTCCCGGTGAAGCTTTCTTT.

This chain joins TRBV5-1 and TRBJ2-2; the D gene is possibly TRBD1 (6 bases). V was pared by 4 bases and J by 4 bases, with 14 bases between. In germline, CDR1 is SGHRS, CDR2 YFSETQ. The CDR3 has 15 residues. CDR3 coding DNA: TGCGCCAGCAGCCACGGGACATCGGGCACCGGGGAGCTGTTTTTT. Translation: CASSHGTSGTGELFF.

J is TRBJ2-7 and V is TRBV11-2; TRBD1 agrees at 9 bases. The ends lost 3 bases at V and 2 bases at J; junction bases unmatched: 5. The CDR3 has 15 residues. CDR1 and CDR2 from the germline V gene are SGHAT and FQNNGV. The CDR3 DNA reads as TGTGCCAGCAGCTTGGGACAGGGAAGTACCTACGAGCAGTACTTC. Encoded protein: CASSLGQGSTYEQYF.

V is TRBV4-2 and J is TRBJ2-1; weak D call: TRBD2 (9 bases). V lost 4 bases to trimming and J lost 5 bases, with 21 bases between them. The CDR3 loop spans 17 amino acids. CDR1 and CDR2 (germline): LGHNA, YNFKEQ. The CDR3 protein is CASSPQGAGGPNNEQFF. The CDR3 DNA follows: TGTGCCAGCAGCCCCCAGGGGGCGGGAGGGCCCAACAATGAGCAGTTCTTC.